The entry below gives a single T cell receptor (beta chain) sequence along with its context. The antigen it binds to is not known. Base qualities were left out, and no much larger clone turns up one base away. The data derive from a study of T cells in Graves' hyperthyroidism and ophthalmopathy (dated by TCRdb to between 2019 and 2020). With respect to the entire study: Peripheral blood samples were taken at the time of initial diagnosis, prior to any treatment. To identify TCR V-J signatures that set the groups apart, the researchers used a discovery cohort of 100 patients, made up of 43 with Graves' ophthalmopathy and some 55 with stable Graves' hyperthyroidism. Prospective prediction of ophthalmopathy was tested in an independent validation cohort of 18 to 20 hyperthyroidism patients and roughly 16 patients who later progressed to ophthalmopathy. The 100 discovery patients were randomly split 7:3 into training and test sets. In roughly six Graves' hyperthyroidism patients, the study also compared T-cell repertoires from thyroid tissue with T-cell repertoires from blood. Once sampling was done, hyperthyroidism patients were given methimazole at a starting dose of 30 mg daily, whereas ophthalmopathy patients were given high-dose intravenous methylprednisolone. TCR Vbeta CDR3 sequencing of fewer than 150 peripheral blood samples (43 ophthalmopathy, approximately 80 hyperthyroidism and some 17 progressor patients) is reported in the paper. Here is what the overall study found, with its caveats: No statistical method was used to fix the sample size in advance, and group allocation was not hidden from the investigators. A model built on a 13 V-J signature distinguished ophthalmopathy from stable hyperthyroidism, reaching 87.88% sensitivity and about 81% specificity in cross-validation and 80%/75% in testing. In validation, the model predicted progression to ophthalmopathy a median of roughly 6.1 months before onset, with roughly 70% sensitivity and roughly 73% specificity. Most expanded thyroid clonotypes (frequency above 0.001) were also found in blood, which suggests that blood repertoires may mirror thyroid immune responses.

The CDR3 sequence holds 17 residues, the cysteine and phenylalanine included. Of the read, only the CDR3 DNA is kept; its 51 bases are in frame from base 1. The germline V gene gives CDR1 as KGHSH and CDR2 as LQKENI. Trimming takes 5 bases from V and 0 bases from J, and the germline ends sit 17 bases apart. A patient counted as having stable Graves' hyperthyroidism if no progression to ophthalmopathy occurred over 18 months of follow-up. The hyperthyroidism patients were between 18 and 65 years old and newly diagnosed, with a disease duration of less than 2 months. The study excluded patients with uncontrolled infections, other autoimmune diseases, pregnancy or lactation. Diagnoses were established on the basis of clinical symptoms, serum thyroxine and TRAb, thyroid ultrasound, and orbital computed tomography. PBMCs were isolated from more than 9 ml of fresh peripheral blood by Ficoll-Paque density gradient centrifugation. Trizol reagent was used to extract total RNA, and RNA quality was then checked on an Agilent 2100 Bioanalyzer.

TCR beta CDR3 regions were amplified from RNA transcripts. The TCR CDR3 was subjected to a first round of RT-PCR using the HTBI primer set and the Qiagen OneStep RT-PCR kit. A second multiplex PCR round built the libraries, followed by size selection and purification. Sequencing of the libraries was done on an Illumina HiSeq2000 using paired-end 100 bp reads. The study's own analysis went as follows. Raw data were processed with SOAPnuke, discarding reads with adapters, uncalled bases, mean Phred below 15, or no exact constant-primer or identifier match. High-quality paired reads were merged using COPE v1.2.5, and each unique nucleotide sequence was defined as a clonotype. Clonotypes were aligned to IMGT TRBV, TRBD and TRBJ reference segments using MiTCR v1.1. Analysis was restricted to V-J combinations with a frequency above 0.0001, which covered roughly 99% of repertoires. A TCS score was defined as the ratio of F50 (clonal expansion) to E x V (chaos), with BLOSUM62-based TCRdist applied between CDR3 peptides within each V-J. Welch's t-statistics and random forest reduced fewer than 600 V-J features to 10 to 15, which were used in a naive Bayes classifier (R e1071). TCRdb ran its own pipeline on the public reads, namely fastp trimming at Q25 and MiXCR clone calling, and kept in-frame beta chains. Rows merge per CDR3 protein into single entries with the most common DNA and genes. V and J calls and clone size were set by TCRdb, not the authors. Here the sample has some 760,000 distinct CDR3 sequences; about 14% occur a single time. Together, the top ten hold more than 8.5% of the sample.

Sequencing was done on a sample of blood. The source of this sequence is a young woman with Graves' hyperthyroidism. This chain is built from TRBV18 and TRBJ2-1, with the D gene call left open. The nucleotide sequence is given as TGTGCCAGCTCATCTATTGTCGGATCCAGCTCCTACAATGAGCAGTTCTTC. It codes for CASSSIVGSSSYNEQFF. Full variable domain (CDR3 extended with the reference TRBV18 and TRBJ2-1 proteins): NAGVMQNPRHLVRRRGQEARLRCSPMKGHSHVYWYRQLPEEGLKFMVYLQKENIIDESGMPKERFSAEFPKEGPSILRIQQVVRGDSAAYFCASSSIVGSSSYNEQFFGPGTRLTVL.